This TCR beta chain was obtained from a study of blood T cell repertoires in COVID-19. Study details: Samples representing acute and convalescent COVID-19 were sourced from the United States, Italy and Spain.

Germline loops: CDR1 SGHRS, CDR2 YFSETQ. The CDR3 extends over 13 amino acids. V shed 1 base and J shed 3 bases, with 6 bases lying between them. How the authors handled the data: For nucleated cells, counts were estimated from reference gene primer amplification. Assay used: immunoSEQ multiplex PCR; TCRdb lists only in-frame clones, some missing. V, J and clone size derive from that table, while D and trimming were established from the DNA sequence. The table has 200,000 to 250,000 clones, around 81% seen once. Enrollment of patients from Seattle took place during active infection, with longitudinal follow-up.

Sequencing was performed on peripheral blood. The chain links TRBV5-1 to TRBJ2-3, with a weak D call TRBD1 (5 bases). The clonotype was recovered from a woman at least 80 years old with COVID-19, enrolled during active disease. CDR3 bases: TGCGCCAGCAGCTTGTCAGGGACAGATACGCAGTATTTT. This codes for CASSLSGTDTQYF.